A selection of T cell receptor beta chains follows, all from one sample in a study of blood T cell repertoires in COVID-19. Repertoires were generated with immunoSEQ multiplex PCR, while TCRdb's copy carries only in-frame clones and drops some. The data show under 45,000 clones, 85% to 95% seen once. The sequenced sample was peripheral blood. All receptors derive from a man aged 55 to 69 with active or convalescent COVID-19. Each CDR3 is given with its conserved first and last residue. Each record gives: J gene, V gene, D gene, clone size, CDR3 protein, CDR3 DNA. A D gene is named only where the DNA matches it firmly. Some rows have no size entry. The others give once, few or many, or a class for an expanded clone.

>TRBJ2-6|TRBV5-1|.|once
CASSLAGSGANVLTF
TGCGCCAGCAGCTTGGCCGGGTCTGGGGCCAACGTCCTGACTTTC
>TRBJ2-5|TRBV7-2|TRBD2|.
CASSPGTRRGGETQYF
TGTGCCAGCAGCCCCGGGACCAGAAGGGGAGGGGAGACCCAGTACTTC
>TRBJ2-7|TRBV5-8|TRBD2|.
CASSLGGGYSSYEQYF
TGTGCCAGCAGCTTGGGCGGGGGGTATAGCTCCTACGAGCAGTACTTC
>TRBJ2-7|TRBV7-9|.|.
CASAQGELPYEQYF
TGTGCCAGCGCACAGGGAGAGTTACCCTACGAGCAGTACTTC
>TRBJ1-2|TRBV12-5|.|.
CASGLIPLDGYTF
TGTGCTAGTGGTCTAATTCCGTTAGATGGCTACACCTTC
>TRBJ1-1|TRBV28|.|.
CASTYYRTLNTEAFF
TGTGCCAGCACCTATTACAGGACCCTGAACACTGAAGCTTTCTTT
>TRBJ1-4|TRBV7-9|.|.
CASTDLGGTNEKLFF
TGTGCCAGCACCGACCTCGGGGGAACTAATGAAAAACTGTTTTTT
>TRBJ1-4|TRBV7-3|.|.
CASSLTSVKSPNEKLFF
TGTGCCAGCAGCTTAACGTCGGTCAAGTCCCCTAATGAAAAACTGTTTTTT
>TRBJ1-1|TRBV18|TRBD1|once
CASSRTGRDTEAFF
TGTGCCAGCTCACGGACAGGGAGGGACACTGAAGCTTTCTTT
>TRBJ2-6|TRBV6-1|TRBD1|.
CASSGGQLSGANVLTF
TGTGCCAGCAGTGGGGGACAGCTCTCTGGGGCCAACGTCCTGACTTTC
>TRBJ2-5|TRBV5-1|.|.
CASSLVRQRQETQYF
TGCGCCAGCAGCTTGGTGCGACAGAGACAAGAGACCCAGTACTTC
>TRBJ1-5|TRBV6-2/TRBV6-3|.|.
CASSYSLLGQRNQPQHF
TGTGCCAGCAGTTATTCTTTATTGGGACAACGCAATCAGCCCCAGCATTTT
>TRBJ2-3|TRBV7-9|TRBD2|.
CASSPLRLAGGTDTQYF
TGTGCCAGCAGCCCTCTGCGACTAGCGGGGGGCACAGATACGCAGTATTTT
>TRBJ1-3|TRBV4-2|TRBD1|.
CASSQDPHRGENTIYF
TGTGCCAGCAGCCAAGACCCCCACAGGGGAGAAAACACCATATATTTT
>TRBJ2-1|TRBV27|TRBD2|once
CASRGSGYNEQFF
TGTGCCAGCAGGGGTAGCGGGTACAATGAGCAGTTCTTC
>TRBJ1-1|TRBV9|.|.
CASSVALGPGTEAFF
TGTGCCAGCAGCGTAGCTCTGGGGCCGGGCACTGAAGCTTTCTTT
>TRBJ2-5|TRBV6-5|TRBD1|once
CASGGQGEWETQYF
TGTGCCAGCGGGGGACAGGGGGAGTGGGAGACCCAGTACTTC
>TRBJ1-1|TRBV19|.|.
CASKLNTEAFF
TGTGCCAGTAAGCTAAACACTGAAGCTTTCTTT
>TRBJ1-1|TRBV11-2|.|.
CASSLTRAAEAFF
TGTGCCAGCAGCTTAACCAGGGCGGCTGAAGCTTTCTTT
>TRBJ1-5|TRBV2|.|.
CASSQVRAEQPQHF
TGTGCCAGCAGCCAAGTGAGGGCTGAGCAGCCCCAGCATTTT
>TRBJ1-2|TRBV7-9|TRBD1|.
CASSWDRGYGYTF
TGTGCCAGCAGCTGGGACAGGGGCTATGGCTACACCTTC
>TRBJ1-2|TRBV18|.|.
CASSPYDRGYTF
TGTGCCAGCTCACCTTACGACAGGGGCTACACCTTC
>TRBJ1-5|TRBV7-9|.|.
CASSLGGSVNQPQHF
TGTGCCAGCAGCTTAGGAGGGAGTGTCAATCAGCCCCAGCATTTT
>TRBJ2-1|TRBV7-9|TRBD2|.
CASSLGTSGTLQFF
TGTGCCAGCAGCTTAGGGACTAGCGGTACACTGCAGTTCTTC
>TRBJ1-5|TRBV6-1|.|.
CASSEAVPGSDQPQHF
TGTGCCAGCAGTGAAGCGGTTCCAGGGTCGGATCAGCCCCAGCATTTT
>TRBJ2-5|TRBV5-1|.|.
CASSLGHLQETQYF
TGCGCCAGCAGCTTAGGACACTTACAAGAGACCCAGTACTTC
>TRBJ1-2|TRBV3-1/TRBV3-2|.|.
CASSRRSTGFGYTF
TGTGCCAGCAGTCGCCGAAGTACAGGGTTTGGCTACACCTTC
>TRBJ2-5|TRBV11-2|.|.
CASSPPSRKQETQYF
TGTGCCAGCAGCCCCCCCTCCAGGAAACAAGAGACCCAGTACTTC
>TRBJ2-5|TRBV7-2|TRBD2|.
CASSLESGLAGAVQYF
TGTGCCAGCAGCTTAGAGAGTGGACTAGCGGGAGCCGTCCAGTACTTC
>TRBJ1-2|TRBV12-3/TRBV12-4|.|.
CASTSGDGGYTF
TGTGCCAGCACCTCAGGGGACGGGGGCTACACCTTC
>TRBJ1-5|TRBV5-5|TRBD1|.
CASSADRDQPQHF
TGTGCCAGCAGCGCGGACAGGGACCAGCCCCAGCATTTT
>TRBJ2-3|TRBV5-1|.|once
CASSLDYPDTQYF
TGCGCCAGCAGCTTGGACTATCCAGATACGCAGTATTTT
>TRBJ1-1|TRBV9|TRBD1|.
CASSVGAGGHTEAFF
TGTGCCAGCAGCGTAGGAGCAGGGGGGCACACTGAAGCTTTCTTT
>TRBJ2-6|TRBV6-2/TRBV6-3|.|.
CASSLTGLGANVLTF
TGTGCCAGCAGTCTCACAGGATTAGGGGCCAACGTCCTGACTTTC
>TRBJ1-1|TRBV2|TRBD1|.
CAIDRASDTEAFF
TGTGCCATCGACAGGGCCTCGGACACTGAAGCTTTCTTT
>TRBJ2-7|TRBV7-9|.|.
CASSSRGRYEQYF
TGTGCCAGCAGCTCCCGCGGCCGCTACGAGCAGTACTTC
>TRBJ2-3|TRBV18|.|.
CASSPRSVGTDTQYF
TGTGCCAGCTCACCTAGGAGCGTGGGCACAGATACGCAGTATTTT
>TRBJ1-6|TRBV7-6|TRBD1|.
CASSRDRVGNSPLHF
TGTGCCAGCAGCCGGGACAGGGTTGGTAATTCACCCCTCCACTTT
>TRBJ2-7|TRBV29-1|.|.
CSVGVWDSHEQYF
TGCAGCGTTGGAGTATGGGACTCCCACGAGCAGTACTTC
>TRBJ2-1|TRBV7-9|TRBD2|.
CASSLLAGGNNEQFF
TGTGCCAGCAGCCTACTAGCGGGGGGAAACAATGAGCAGTTCTTC
>TRBJ1-1|TRBV12-3/TRBV12-4|.|.
CASRPGGTEAFF
TGTGCCAGCAGGCCGGGGGGCACTGAAGCTTTCTTT
>TRBJ2-5|TRBV5-1|TRBD2|.
CASSFVAGGPLETQYF
TGCGCCAGCAGCTTTGTAGCGGGAGGGCCTTTGGAGACCCAGTACTTC
>TRBJ2-1|TRBV5-1|.|.
CASSLGQGARLAGDNEQFF
TGCGCCAGCAGCTTGGGACAGGGGGCCCGTCTAGCGGGAGACAATGAGCAGTTCTTC
>TRBJ1-6|TRBV18|.|.
CASSRAGGGTYNSPLHF
TGTGCCAGCTCACGCGCAGGAGGAGGGACCTATAATTCACCCCTCCACTTT
>TRBJ1-5|TRBV7-8|.|.
CASSLGRQVARNQPQHF
TGTGCCAGCAGCTTAGGAAGACAGGTAGCTCGCAATCAGCCCCAGCATTTT
>TRBJ1-1|TRBV6-5|.|.
CASRIGLLNTEAFF
TGTGCCAGTAGAATTGGACTGCTGAACACTGAAGCTTTCTTT
>TRBJ2-5|TRBV2|.|.
CASSELALQETQYF
TGTGCCAGCAGTGAATTGGCCTTGCAAGAGACCCAGTACTTC
>TRBJ2-1|TRBV2|.|once
CASKRSSGYNEQFF
TGTGCCAGCAAGCGGAGTAGCGGCTACAATGAGCAGTTCTTC
>TRBJ1-1|TRBV6-1|.|.
CASSEGGRGNTEAFF
TGTGCCAGCAGTGAAGGGGGCAGGGGGAACACTGAAGCTTTCTTT
>TRBJ2-7|TRBV20-1|.|.
CSAEQGYEQYF
TGCAGTGCTGAACAGGGCTACGAGCAGTACTTC